Listed here are 32 T cell receptor beta chains from one sample, sequenced in a study of identical twins. One entry per CDR3 protein, called by TCRdb with MiXCR from the 5' RACE reads. The table has 1.5 million to 2 million distinct CDR3 sequences, less than 40% seen once; the top ten hold 0.25% to 0.3%. Sequenced sample: cord blood. The receptor source for this set is a newborn girl in good health.

The chain has TRBV5-4 and TRBJ1-2; D is undetermined. Germline V lookup: CDR1 SGHNT, CDR2 YYREEE (reference sequence). The CDR3 covers 16 residues. Between the trimmed V and J ends, which lost 5 bases and 0 bases, there was a span of 17 bases. Here the CDR3 DNA reads TGTGCCAGCAGTACCCCAGGACGGCCCCCTAACTATGGCTACACCTTC. Protein: CASSTPGRPPNYGYTF.

This chain joins TRBV20-1 and TRBJ2-7; no definite D call. The germline V gene has CDR1 DFQATT and CDR2 SNEGSKA (reference sequence). The CDR3 is 12 residues long. CDR3 amino acids: CPVAPSYNEQYF. CDR3 nucleotides: TGCCCGGTCGCGCCCTCCTACAATGAGCAGTACTTC.

In its sample, this clonotype was seen a few times. V gene TRBV9 combines with J gene TRBJ2-7; 8 bases agree with TRBD2. The J segment lost 5 bases and the V segment lost 0 bases, leaving 4 bases of the junction unmatched. CDR1 SGDLS and CDR2 YYNGEE come from the germline V gene. There are 14 residues in the CDR3. The CDR3 here is CASSVAGTSNEQYF. The CDR3 coding sequence is TGTGCCAGCAGCGTAGCCGGGACTAGTAACGAGCAGTACTTC.

This clonotype turned up a few times. V gene TRBV9 combines with J gene TRBJ2-2; the D gene is possibly TRBD2 (5 bases). Germline CDR1 reads SGDLS; CDR2 reads YYNGEE. Trimming took 0 bases from V and 1 from J, leaving 7 bases between them. The CDR3 covers 15 residues. The CDR3 is CASSVGGRNTGELFF. The CDR3 bases are TGTGCCAGCAGCGTAGGTGGGAGGAACACCGGGGAGCTGTTTTTT.

This clonotype has more than one count but fewer than ten. The chain employs TRBV12-5 and TRBJ1-1, with a weak D call TRBD1 (6 bases). Germline V lookup: CDR1 LGHNT, CDR2 FRNRAP. V was shortened by 1 base and J by 1 base, with 7 bases between the two germline ends. The CDR3 spans 14 residues. As DNA, the CDR3 is TGTGCTAGTGGTTTGGGGACAGAGAACACTGAAGCTTTCTTT. As protein: CASGLGTENTEAFF.

V and J are TRBV3-1 and TRBJ1-2; the match to TRBD1 covers 10 bases. The CDR3 has 18 residues. Germline CDR1 is LGHDT and CDR2 is YNNKEL (reference sequence). Losses at the gene ends were 1 base for V and 2 bases for J; bases not matched to a gene: 10. This CDR3 reads CASSQALAGTGANYGYTF. CDR3 coding DNA: TGTGCCAGCAGCCAAGCATTAGCGGGGACAGGGGCAAACTATGGCTACACCTTC.

This clonotype showed up just a few times. The chain joins TRBV7-9 to TRBJ1-2; no clear D. The CDR3 consists of 16 residues. The V end lost 3 bases, the J end lost 0 bases, and 14 bases lay between the germline ends. Germline V gene data show CDR1 as SEHNR and CDR2 as FQNEAQ (reference sequence). CDR3 protein: CASSFPPVRTNYGYTF. CDR3 nucleotide sequence: TGTGCCAGCAGCTTTCCCCCTGTGAGAACTAACTATGGCTACACCTTC.

This chain connects TRBV2 to TRBJ2-1; 10 nucleotides align to TRBD2. The V gene's germline CDR1 is SNHLY and CDR2 FYNNEI. CDR3 length: 14 amino acids. Unmatched junction bases numbered 5, after V lost 8 bases and J lost 4 bases. The CDR3 bases are TGTGCCAGCGTAAAGCGGGAGGGTTACAATGAGCAGTTCTTC. Amino acids: CASVKREGYNEQFF.

CDR3 in amino acids: CASSLLVARTGGYGYTF. The CDR3 nucleotides are TGTGCCAGCAGTTTACTAGTGGCCCGGACAGGGGGCTATGGCTACACCTTC. The chain has TRBV28 and TRBJ1-2, with 10 bases fitting TRBD1. This CDR3 is built from 17 residues. With 2 bases clipped from V and 4 bases from J, the junction kept 10 bases outside the gene matches. Germline V gene sequence: CDR1 MDHEN, CDR2 SYDVKM.

Ten or more counts support this clonotype. The chain employs TRBV21-1 and TRBJ1-2; TRBD1 is taken as the D call from the table, unchecked against the DNA. TRBV21-1 is listed as a pseudogene. CDR3 length equals 15 residues. CDR3 DNA: TGTGCCAGCAGCAAGCGCACAGGGGGTTTCTATGGCTACACCTTC. This translates into CASSKRTGGFYGYTF.

The chain uses TRBV10-3 and TRBJ1-1; D is unclear. Trimming cost V 7 bases and J 4 bases, with 19 bases left between them. The CDR3 spans 15 residues. CDR1 is ENHRY and CDR2 is SYGVKD in the germline V gene. CDR3 coding DNA: TGTGCCATCAACTGGCGACCCAGTTCAGTCACTGAAGCTTTCTTT. It encodes CAINWRPSSVTEAFF.

This clonotype was seen a few times. The gene calls are TRBV4-2 and TRBJ2-7, with 10 bases that match TRBD2. Germline lookup yields CDR1 LGHNA and CDR2 YNFKEQ. Trimming cost V 1 base and J 0 bases; bases outside gene matches: 6. This CDR3 has 17 residues. This chain's CDR3 is CASSQVISGGSSYEQYF. The CDR3 region has the DNA TGTGCCAGCAGCCAAGTCATTAGCGGGGGGTCCTCCTACGAGCAGTACTTC.

The rearrangement joins TRBV15 to TRBJ2-7; TRBD1 aligns across 7 bases. Unmatched junction bases numbered 16, after V lost 1 base and J lost 7 bases. The germline V gene has CDR1 LNHNV and CDR2 YYDKDF (reference sequence). The CDR3 totals 17 residues. As DNA, the CDR3 is TGTGCCACCAGCAGAGCCACTGGGACAGTGGTCTACAATGAGCAGTACTTC. Its protein is CATSRATGTVVYNEQYF.

In its sample, this clonotype was seen many times. The rearrangement uses TRBV20-1 and TRBJ2-1; D remains ambiguous. Germline CDR1 and CDR2: DFQATT and SNEGSKA (reference sequence). With 3 bases removed from V and 5 bases from J, the gap between germline ends came to 11 bases. CDR3 size: 13 residues. The CDR3 loop is CSASGPGHNEQFF. CDR3 in DNA: TGCAGTGCTAGCGGGCCGGGTCACAATGAGCAGTTCTTC.

This clonotype was seen a few times. This chain uses TRBV5-1 with TRBJ2-3; tentatively, D is TRBD2 (7 bases). The V gene's germline CDR1 is SGHRS and CDR2 YFSETQ. This CDR3 has 15 residues. The V and J ends lost 0 bases and 4 bases respectively, with 12 bases between them. CDR3 amino acids: CASSLEGGGPDTQYF. CDR3 bases: TGCGCCAGCAGCTTGGAAGGGGGGGGGCCAGATACGCAGTATTTT.

Regarding this clonotype: Possible read error: a much larger clone is one base away. This rearrangement joins TRBV6-5 to TRBJ1-5; 8 bases align to TRBD1. Germline CDR1 MNHEY, CDR2 SVGAGI. This CDR3 spans 15 amino acids. The chain's CDR3 is CAGSSDRGGNQPQHF. The DNA of the CDR3 is TGTGCCGGCAGTTCAGACAGGGGTGGCAATCAGCCCCAGCATTTT.

V is TRBV21-1 and J is TRBJ2-5; TRBD1, the table's D call, lacks a check against the DNA. TRBV21-1 is classified as a pseudogene. The CDR3 has 14 amino acids. The CDR3 region is CASSKAKNRRDGYF. The CDR3 DNA is TGTGCCAGCAGCAAGGCCAAAAATAGACGGGACGGGTACTTC.

The J gene is TRBJ1-2, the V gene TRBV5-1; D perhaps matches TRBD1 (6 bases). CDR1 and CDR2 from the germline V gene are SGHRS and YFSETQ. This CDR3 has 13 amino acids. The ends were cut back, 10 bases at V and 6 bases at J, with 19 bases in the middle. The CDR3 protein is CAARDTLTNGYTF. The CDR3 region has the DNA TGCGCCGCCCGGGACACTTTAACTAATGGCTACACCTTC.

The rearrangement links TRBV7-2 to TRBJ2-1; TRBD2 agrees at 7 bases. Germline V CDR1 and CDR2: SGHTA, FQGNSA. CDR3 size: 16 residues. V was clipped by 0 bases and J by 9 bases; unmatched bases: 11. The CDR3 nucleotides are TGTGCCAGCAGCTTAGCGCTGGGGGGGGGTCATGGTGAGCAGTTCTTC. Translated, it gives CASSLALGGGHGEQFF.

This chain links TRBV7-2 with TRBJ1-2, with TRBD1 identical over 7 bases. The CDR3 extends over 12 amino acids. With V trimmed by 3 bases and J by 12 bases, 7 bases remained unmatched. CDR1 is SGHTA, CDR2 FQGNSA, per germline. CDR3 DNA sequence: TGTGCCAGCAGCTTTAGACAGGGTTTGGACACCTTC. This encodes CASSFRQGLDTF.

The J gene is TRBJ2-7, the V gene TRBV7-6; no definite D call. Trimming pared 5 bases from V and 0 bases from J, leaving 11 bases between. The CDR3 length is 14 residues. Germline V gene sequence: CDR1 SGHVS, CDR2 FNYEAQ. This CDR3 reads CASSRATVSYEQYF. The CDR3 DNA is TGTGCCAGCAGCCGAGCTACGGTCTCCTACGAGCAGTACTTC.

This clonotype was recorded at least ten times. This chain joins TRBV2 and TRBJ1-2; D call uncertain. This CDR3 has 11 residues. Trimming left V 8 bases short and J 4 bases short, with 8 bases between. Germline V lookup: CDR1 SNHLY, CDR2 FYNNEI. The CDR3 loop is CASSVLYGYTF. For the CDR3, the DNA is TGTGCCAGCTCAGTCCTCTATGGCTACACCTTC.

The rearrangement joins TRBV29-1 to TRBJ1-1; 8 nucleotides line up with TRBD1. The CDR3 spans 12 residues. The germline CDR1 and CDR2 sequences are SQVTM and ANQGSEA. Unmatched junction bases numbered 7, after V lost 3 bases and J lost 10 bases. This CDR3 is CSVEDRERGAFF. CDR3 in DNA: TGCAGCGTTGAGGACAGGGAAAGGGGAGCTTTCTTT. The full variable domain, with the rest looked up from reference TRBV29-1 and TRBJ1-1, is SAVISQKPSRDICQRGTSLTIQCQVDSQVTMMFWYRQQPGQSLTLIATANQGSEATYESGFVIDKFPISRPNLTFSTLTVSNMSPEDSSIYLCSVEDRERGAFFGQGTRLTVV.

This clonotype was recorded many times. The V and J genes are TRBV25-1 and TRBJ2-7; TRBD1 agrees at 7 bases. The V segment lost 6 bases and the J segment 1 base; nucleotides outside the gene matches: 6. Germline V gives CDR1 MGHDK, CDR2 SYGVNS. The CDR3 consists of 14 residues. The CDR3 loop is CASSNHRGSYEQYF. CDR3 sequence (DNA): TGTGCCAGCAGCAATCACAGGGGATCCTACGAGCAGTACTTC.

This chain uses TRBV6-5 with TRBJ2-5, with D perhaps matching TRBD1 (5 bases). Germline V gene data show CDR1 as MNHEY and CDR2 as SVGAGI. Deletions cut 0 bases from V and 11 bases from J, with 13 bases between. This CDR3 spans 13 amino acids. This CDR3 is CASSYSTDNEQYF. In DNA, the CDR3 is TGTGCCAGCAGTTACTCGACGGACAATGAGCAGTACTTC.

The chain combines TRBV27 with TRBJ2-7, with unresolved D. This CDR3 comprises 14 residues. CDR1 is MNHEY, CDR2 SMNVEV, per germline (reference sequence). Trimming removed 8 bases at V and 7 bases at J, with 21 bases between. CDR3 sequence (DNA): TGTGCCAGCCGGCCACCGAAGCCCTACAATGAGCAGTACTTC. It translates to CASRPPKPYNEQYF.

V usage is TRBV3-1 and J usage is TRBJ1-2, with no clear D. V gave up 0 bases and J gave up 1 base, with 12 bases separating them. Germline V gene data show CDR1 as LGHDT and CDR2 as YNNKEL (reference sequence). The CDR3 has 16 residues. CDR3 DNA sequence: TGTGCCAGCAGCCAAGATATGGGGTTGGTTAACTATGGCTACACCTTC. Translation gives CASSQDMGLVNYGYTF.

This clonotype was seen a few times. The chain recombines TRBV6-9 with TRBJ2-7; TRBD2 is a possible D gene (5 bases). The CDR3 is 14 residues long. V was pared by 4 bases and J by 3 bases, with 13 bases between. Germline-derived CDR1 and CDR2 are MNHGY and SVAAGI. The CDR3 reads CASSLPGWVYEQYF. CDR3 nucleotides: TGTGCCAGCAGTTTACCGGGGTGGGTCTACGAGCAGTACTTC.

The rearrangement uses TRBV10-3 and TRBJ2-1; 11 positions match TRBD2. CDR1 is ENHRY and CDR2 is SYGVKD in the germline V gene. The V and J ends lost 8 bases and 6 bases, in that order; junction bases with no gene match: 6. The CDR3 covers 14 residues. CDR3 in amino acids: CAIGRGLAVNEQFF. The CDR3 region has the DNA TGTGCCATCGGCCGGGGACTAGCGGTCAATGAGCAGTTCTTC.

This clonotype was seen a handful of times. The chain links TRBV2 to TRBJ2-1, with 7 bases matching TRBD2. The germline V gene encodes CDR1 SNHLY and CDR2 FYNNEI. V was pared by 3 bases and J by 3 bases, with 2 bases of the junction left unmatched. The length of the CDR3 is 14 residues. The CDR3 reads CASSEGTIYNEQFF. DNA of the CDR3: TGTGCCAGCAGTGAGGGGACTATCTACAATGAGCAGTTCTTC.

V gene TRBV30 combines with J gene TRBJ2-3; TRBD1 or TRBD2 may be the D gene (6 bases each). With 0 bases removed from V and 5 bases from J, the gap between germline ends came to 12 bases. The CDR3 has 14 residues. Germline-derived CDR1 and CDR2 are GTSNPN and SVGIG (reference sequence). CDR3 DNA sequence: TGTGCCTGGAGTGTCGGGGGCTTCAGAGATACGCAGTATTTT. This encodes CAWSVGGFRDTQYF.

The rearrangement uses TRBV15 and TRBJ1-2; D is perhaps TRBD1 (6 bases). From germline, CDR1 is LNHNV and CDR2 YYDKDF (reference sequence). The V gene lost 0 bases and the J gene lost 3 bases, with 11 bases spanning the gap. The CDR3 totals 15 residues. The CDR3 DNA reads as TGTGCCACCAGCAGAGATAGGGGGTTTTACTATGGCTACACCTTC. Its protein product is CATSRDRGFYYGYTF.